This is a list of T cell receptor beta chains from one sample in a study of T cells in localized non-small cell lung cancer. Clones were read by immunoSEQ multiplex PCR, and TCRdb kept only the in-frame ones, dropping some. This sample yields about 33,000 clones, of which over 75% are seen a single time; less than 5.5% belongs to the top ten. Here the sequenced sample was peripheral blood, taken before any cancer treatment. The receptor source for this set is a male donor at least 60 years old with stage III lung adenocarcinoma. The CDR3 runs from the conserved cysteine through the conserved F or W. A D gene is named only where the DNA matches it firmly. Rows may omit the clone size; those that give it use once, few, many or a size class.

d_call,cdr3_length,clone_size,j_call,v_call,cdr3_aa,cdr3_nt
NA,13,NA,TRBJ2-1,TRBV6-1,CASSFDWYNEQFF,TGTGCCAGCAGTTTCGACTGGTACAATGAGCAGTTCTTC
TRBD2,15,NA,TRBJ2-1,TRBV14,CASSLIAGAYNEQFF,TGTGCCAGCAGCCTTATAGCGGGAGCCTACAATGAGCAGTTCTTC
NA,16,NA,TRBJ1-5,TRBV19,CASRTSTLDRNQPQHF,TGTGCCAGTAGAACCTCCACCCTGGACCGAAATCAGCCCCAGCATTTT
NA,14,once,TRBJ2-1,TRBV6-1,CASPLGGNYNEQFF,TGTGCCAGCCCCCTAGGGGGAAACTACAATGAGCAGTTCTTC
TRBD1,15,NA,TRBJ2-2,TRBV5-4,CASSLGQGNTGELFF,TGTGCCAGCAGCTTGGGACAGGGGAACACCGGGGAGCTGTTTTTT
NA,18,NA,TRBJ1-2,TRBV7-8,CASSLAFRVSPRARSYTF,TGTGCCAGCAGCTTAGCGTTCCGGGTGAGCCCTCGGGCCAGAAGCTACACCTTC
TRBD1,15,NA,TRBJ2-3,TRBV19,CASSKPTGGVDTQYF,TGTGCCAGTAGTAAACCGACAGGGGGCGTGGATACGCAGTATTTT
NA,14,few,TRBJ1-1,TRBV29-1,CSVSPRAEYTEAFF,TGCAGCGTTAGTCCCCGGGCTGAGTACACTGAAGCTTTCTTT
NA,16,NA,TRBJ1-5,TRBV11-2,CASSLSRGSPDQPQHF,TGTGCCAGCAGCTTAAGCAGAGGGAGCCCCGATCAGCCCCAGCATTTT
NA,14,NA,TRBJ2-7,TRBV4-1,CASSQVHGSYEQYF,TGCGCCAGCAGCCAAGTCCACGGTTCCTACGAGCAGTACTTC
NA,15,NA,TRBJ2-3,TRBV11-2,CASSSRDGSTDTQYF,TGTGCCAGCAGCTCCCGGGACGGAAGCACAGATACGCAGTATTTT
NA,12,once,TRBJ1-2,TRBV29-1,CSGQDPLWGYTF,TGCAGCGGGCAGGACCCCCTTTGGGGCTACACCTTC
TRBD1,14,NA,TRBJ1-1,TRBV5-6,CASSLGQVNTEAFF,TGTGCCAGCAGCTTAGGACAGGTTAACACTGAAGCTTTCTTT
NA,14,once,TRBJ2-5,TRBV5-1,CASSLDRVGETQYF,TGCGCCAGCAGCTTGGACAGGGTCGGGGAGACCCAGTACTTC
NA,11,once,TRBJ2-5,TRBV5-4,CASSLEETQYF,TGTGCCAGCAGCTTGGAAGAGACCCAGTACTTC
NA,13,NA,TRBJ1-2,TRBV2,CASSAAPDYGYTF,TGTGCCAGCAGTGCCGCTCCCGACTATGGCTACACCTTC
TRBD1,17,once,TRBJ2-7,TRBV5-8,CASSLRFGQGDSYEQYF,TGTGCCAGCAGCTTGAGGTTCGGACAGGGGGACTCCTACGAGCAGTACTTC
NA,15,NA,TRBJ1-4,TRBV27,CASSPTGFGNEKLFF,TGTGCCAGCAGTCCTACAGGGTTTGGCAATGAAAAACTGTTTTTT
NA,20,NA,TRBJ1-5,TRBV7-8,CASSFRGLSSAENSNQPQHF,TGTGCCAGCAGCTTCAGGGGACTCTCAAGTGCGGAGAATAGCAATCAGCCCCAGCATTTT
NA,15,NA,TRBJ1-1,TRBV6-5,CASSYVGQGNTEAFF,TGTGCCAGCAGTTACGTAGGGCAGGGGAACACTGAAGCTTTCTTT
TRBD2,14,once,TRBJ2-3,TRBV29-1,CSVKREARGDTQYF,TGCAGCGTAAAGCGGGAGGCCAGGGGAGATACGCAGTATTTT
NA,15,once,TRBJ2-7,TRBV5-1,CASSLGGLSTYEQYF,TGCGCCAGCAGCTTGGGCGGACTGTCGACCTACGAGCAGTACTTC
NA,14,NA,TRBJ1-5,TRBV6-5,CASSSGGSNQPQHF,TGTGCCAGCAGTTCTGGGGGGAGCAATCAGCCCCAGCATTTT
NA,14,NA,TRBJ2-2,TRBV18,CASSPDLNTGELFF,TGTGCCAGCTCACCAGACTTAAACACCGGGGAGCTGTTTTTT
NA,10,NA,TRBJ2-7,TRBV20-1,CSASGGEQYF,TGCAGTGCTAGTGGGGGCGAGCAGTACTTC
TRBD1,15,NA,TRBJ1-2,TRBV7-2,CASSYRALTGDGYTF,TGTGCCAGCAGCTACCGCGCCCTGACAGGGGATGGCTACACCTTC
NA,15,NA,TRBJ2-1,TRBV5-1,CASSLVLAGANEQFF,TGCGCCAGCAGCTTGGTACTAGCCGGCGCAAATGAGCAGTTCTTC
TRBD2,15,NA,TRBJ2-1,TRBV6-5,CASSPTSGTYNEQFF,TGTGCCAGCAGTCCGACTAGCGGGACTTACAATGAGCAGTTCTTC
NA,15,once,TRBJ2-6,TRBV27,CASSLARSGANVLTF,TGTGCCAGCAGTTTGGCCCGCTCTGGGGCCAACGTCCTGACTTTC
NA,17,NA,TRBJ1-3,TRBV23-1,CASSQCEGRGSGNTIYF,TGCGCCAGCAGTCAATGTGAGGGTAGGGGCTCTGGAAACACCATATATTTT
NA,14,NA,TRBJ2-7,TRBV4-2,CASSQVGSSYEQYF,TGTGCCAGCAGCCAAGTGGGTAGCTCCTACGAGCAGTACTTC
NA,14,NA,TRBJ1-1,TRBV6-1,CASSQIAGNTEAFF,TGTGCCAGCAGCCAGATTGCCGGGAACACTGAAGCTTTCTTT
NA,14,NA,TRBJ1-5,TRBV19,CASGWGPSNQPQHF,TGTGCCAGCGGGTGGGGACCCAGCAATCAGCCCCAGCATTTT
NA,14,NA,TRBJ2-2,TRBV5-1,CASSWAPPTGELFF,TGCGCCAGCAGCTGGGCCCCACCCACCGGGGAGCTGTTTTTT
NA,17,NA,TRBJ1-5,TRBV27,CASSPLVSGAHWQPQHF,TGTGCCAGCAGTCCCCTCGTGTCGGGGGCACACTGGCAGCCCCAGCATTTT
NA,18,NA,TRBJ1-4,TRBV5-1,CASSAMVGRTQGDEKLFF,TGCGCCAGCAGCGCCATGGTTGGTCGGACGCAGGGAGACGAAAAACTGTTTTTT
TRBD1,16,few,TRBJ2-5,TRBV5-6,CASSRKGQGAQETQYF,TGTGCCAGCAGCCGTAAGGGACAGGGGGCCCAAGAGACCCAGTACTTC
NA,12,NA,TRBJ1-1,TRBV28,CALGGAYTEAFF,TGTGCCCTGGGGGGGGCTTACACTGAAGCTTTCTTT
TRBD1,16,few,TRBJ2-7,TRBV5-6,CASSLGSTGGVYEQYF,TGTGCCAGCAGCTTGGGATCTACAGGGGGAGTCTACGAGCAGTACTTC
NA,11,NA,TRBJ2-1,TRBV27,CASSFDYEQFF,TGTGCCAGCAGTTTCGACTATGAGCAGTTCTTC
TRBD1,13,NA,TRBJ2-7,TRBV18,CASSRPGQDEQYF,TGTGCCAGCTCACGACCGGGACAGGACGAGCAGTACTTC
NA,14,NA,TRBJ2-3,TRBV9,CASSVAGYTDTQYF,TGTGCCAGCAGCGTAGCGGGCTACACAGATACGCAGTATTTT
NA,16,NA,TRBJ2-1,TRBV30,CAWSVTLRAGNNEQFF,TGTGCCTGGAGTGTAACGCTCCGGGCAGGAAACAATGAGCAGTTCTTC
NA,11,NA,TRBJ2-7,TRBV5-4,CASSNTYEQYF,TGTGCCAGCAGCAATACCTACGAGCAGTACTTC
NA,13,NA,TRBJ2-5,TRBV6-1,CASTSSWGETQYF,TGTGCCAGCACTTCCTCTTGGGGTGAGACCCAGTACTTC
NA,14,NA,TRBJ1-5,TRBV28,CASKRYVRGTPQHF,TGTGCCAGCAAACGGTACGTCAGGGGAACGCCCCAGCATTTT
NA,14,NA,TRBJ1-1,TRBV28,CASSLSTGNTEAFF,TGTGCCAGCAGTTTATCTACAGGGAACACTGAAGCTTTCTTT
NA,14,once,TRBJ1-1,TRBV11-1,CASSSRLMNTEAFF,TGTGCCAGCAGCTCCAGGTTAATGAACACTGAAGCTTTCTTT
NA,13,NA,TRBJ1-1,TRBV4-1,CASSPEMNTEAFF,TGCGCCAGCAGCCCTGAGATGAACACTGAAGCTTTCTTT
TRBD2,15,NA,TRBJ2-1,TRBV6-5,CASSYASGVYNEQFF,TGTGCCAGCAGTTACGCTAGCGGGGTATACAATGAGCAGTTCTTC
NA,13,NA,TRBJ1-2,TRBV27,CASSFGLNGGYTF,TGTGCCAGCAGTTTTGGACTTAACGGGGGCTACACCTTC
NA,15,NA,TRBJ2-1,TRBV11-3,CASSQRGAAYNEQFF,TGTGCCAGCAGCCAACGCGGGGCCGCCTACAATGAGCAGTTCTTC
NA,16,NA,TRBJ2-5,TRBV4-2,CASSGQTSLGGETQYF,TGTGCCAGCAGCGGACAAACTAGTCTCGGGGGAGAGACCCAGTACTTC
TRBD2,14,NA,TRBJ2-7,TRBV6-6,CASSPPAGIYEQYF,TGTGCCAGCAGTCCCCCAGCGGGAATTTACGAGCAGTACTTC
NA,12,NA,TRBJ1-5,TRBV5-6,CASSLVGQPQHF,TGTGCCAGCAGCTTGGTAGGTCAGCCCCAGCATTTT